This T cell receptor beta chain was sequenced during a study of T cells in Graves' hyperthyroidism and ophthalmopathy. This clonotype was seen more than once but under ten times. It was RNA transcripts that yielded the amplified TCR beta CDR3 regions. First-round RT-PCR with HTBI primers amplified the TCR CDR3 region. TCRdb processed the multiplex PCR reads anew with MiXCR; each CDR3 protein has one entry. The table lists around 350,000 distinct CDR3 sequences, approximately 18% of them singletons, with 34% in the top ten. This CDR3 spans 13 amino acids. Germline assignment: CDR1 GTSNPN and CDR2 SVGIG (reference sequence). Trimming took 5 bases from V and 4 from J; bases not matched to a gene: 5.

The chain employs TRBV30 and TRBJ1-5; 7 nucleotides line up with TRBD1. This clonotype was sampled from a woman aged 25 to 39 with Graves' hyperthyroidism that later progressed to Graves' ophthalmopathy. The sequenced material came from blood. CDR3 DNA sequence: TGTGCCTGGGCGAACAGGGGAAATCAGCCCCAGCATTTT. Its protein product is CAWANRGNQPQHF.